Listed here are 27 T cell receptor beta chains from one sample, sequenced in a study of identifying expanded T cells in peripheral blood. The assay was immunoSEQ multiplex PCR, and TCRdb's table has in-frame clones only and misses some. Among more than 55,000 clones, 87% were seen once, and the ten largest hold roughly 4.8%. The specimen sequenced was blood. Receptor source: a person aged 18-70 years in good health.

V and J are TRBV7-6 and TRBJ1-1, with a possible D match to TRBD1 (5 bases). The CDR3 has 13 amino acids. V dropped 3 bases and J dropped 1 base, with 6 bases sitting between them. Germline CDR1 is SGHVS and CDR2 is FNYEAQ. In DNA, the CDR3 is TGTGCCAGCAGCTTCAGGGAGAACACTGAAGCTTTCTTT. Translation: CASSFRENTEAFF. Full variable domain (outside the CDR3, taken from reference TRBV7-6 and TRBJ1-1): GAGVSQSPRYKVTKRGQDVALRCDPISGHVSLYWYRQALGQGPEFLTYFNYEAQQDKSGLPNDRFSAERPEGSISTLTIQRTEQRDSAMYRCASSFRENTEAFFGQGTRLTVV.

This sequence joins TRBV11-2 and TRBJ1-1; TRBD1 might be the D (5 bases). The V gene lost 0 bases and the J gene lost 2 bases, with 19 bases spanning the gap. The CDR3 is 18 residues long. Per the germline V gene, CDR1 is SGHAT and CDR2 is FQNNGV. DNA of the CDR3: TGTGCCAGCAGCTTAGATGTTCCCATTCAGGGAGGCAACACTGAAGCTTTCTTT. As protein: CASSLDVPIQGGNTEAFF.

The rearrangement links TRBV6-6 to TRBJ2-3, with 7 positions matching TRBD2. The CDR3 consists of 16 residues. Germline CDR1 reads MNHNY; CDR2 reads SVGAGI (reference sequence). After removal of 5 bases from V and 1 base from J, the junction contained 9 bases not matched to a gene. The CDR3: CASSPRGSGGTDTQYF. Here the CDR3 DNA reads TGTGCCAGCAGTCCCCGCGGGAGCGGGGGCACAGATACGCAGTATTTT.

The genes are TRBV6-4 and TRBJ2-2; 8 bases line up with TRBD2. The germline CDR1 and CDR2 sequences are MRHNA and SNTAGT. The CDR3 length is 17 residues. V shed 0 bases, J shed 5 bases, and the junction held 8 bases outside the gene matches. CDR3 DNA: TGTGCCAGCAGTGACTCGAGCGGGGGCCCCAGTACCGGGGAGCTGTTTTTT. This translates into CASSDSSGGPSTGELFF.

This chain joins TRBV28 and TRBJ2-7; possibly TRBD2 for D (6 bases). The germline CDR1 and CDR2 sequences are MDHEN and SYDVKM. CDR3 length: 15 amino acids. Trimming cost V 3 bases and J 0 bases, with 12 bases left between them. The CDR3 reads CASSFAGSLSYEQYF. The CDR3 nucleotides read TGTGCCAGCAGTTTTGCGGGGTCCCTCTCCTACGAGCAGTACTTC. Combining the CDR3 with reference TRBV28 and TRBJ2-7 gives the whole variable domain DVKVTQSSRYLVKRTGEKVFLECVQDMDHENMFWYRQDPGLGLRLIYFSYDVKMKEKGDIPEGYSVSREKKERFSLILESASTNQTSMYLCASSFAGSLSYEQYFGPGTRLTVT.

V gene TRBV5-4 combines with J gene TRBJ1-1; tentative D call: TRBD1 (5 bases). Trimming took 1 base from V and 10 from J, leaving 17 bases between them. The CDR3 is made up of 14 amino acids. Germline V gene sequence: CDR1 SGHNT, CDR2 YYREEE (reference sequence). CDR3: CASSLRWDRERAFF. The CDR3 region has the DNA TGTGCCAGCAGCTTGCGTTGGGACCGCGAAAGAGCTTTCTTT.

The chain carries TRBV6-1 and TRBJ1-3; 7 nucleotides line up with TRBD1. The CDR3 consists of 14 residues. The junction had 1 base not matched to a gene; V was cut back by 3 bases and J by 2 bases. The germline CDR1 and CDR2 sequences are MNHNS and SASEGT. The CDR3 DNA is TGTGCCAGCAGTGACAGGGGGACTGGAAACACCATATATTTT. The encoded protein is CASSDRGTGNTIYF.

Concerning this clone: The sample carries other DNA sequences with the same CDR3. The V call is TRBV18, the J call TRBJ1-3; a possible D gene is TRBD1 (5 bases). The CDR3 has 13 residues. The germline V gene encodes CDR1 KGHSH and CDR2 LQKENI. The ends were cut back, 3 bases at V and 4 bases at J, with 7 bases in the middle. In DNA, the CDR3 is TGTGCCAGCTCACCCGGGGCCGGAAACACCATATATTTT. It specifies CASSPGAGNTIYF.

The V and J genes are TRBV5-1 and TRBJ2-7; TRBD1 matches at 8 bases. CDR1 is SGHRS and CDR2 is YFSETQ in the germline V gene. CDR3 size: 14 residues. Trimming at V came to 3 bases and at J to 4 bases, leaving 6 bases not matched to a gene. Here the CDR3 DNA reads TGCGCCAGCAGCTCACGACGACAGGGGTACGAGCAGTACTTC. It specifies CASSSRRQGYEQYF.

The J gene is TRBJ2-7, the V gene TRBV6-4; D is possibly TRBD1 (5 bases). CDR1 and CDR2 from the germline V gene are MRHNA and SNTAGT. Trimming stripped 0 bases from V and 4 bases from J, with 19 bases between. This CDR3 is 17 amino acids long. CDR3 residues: CASSDSTTAPGWYEQYF. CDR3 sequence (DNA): TGTGCCAGCAGTGACTCGACGACAGCCCCCGGTTGGTACGAGCAGTACTTC.

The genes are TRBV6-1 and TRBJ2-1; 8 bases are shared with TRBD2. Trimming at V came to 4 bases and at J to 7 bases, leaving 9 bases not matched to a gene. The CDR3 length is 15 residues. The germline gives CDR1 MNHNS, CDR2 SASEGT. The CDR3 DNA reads TGTGCCAGCAGTGTAGGTGCGGGGGGCTTGAATGAGCAGTTCTTC. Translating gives CASSVGAGGLNEQFF.

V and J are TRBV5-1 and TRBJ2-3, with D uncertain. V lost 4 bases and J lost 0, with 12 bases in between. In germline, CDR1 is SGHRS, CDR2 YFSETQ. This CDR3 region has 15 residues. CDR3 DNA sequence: TGCGCCAGCAGCCTTACCTCCTATAGCACAGATACGCAGTATTTT. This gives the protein CASSLTSYSTDTQYF.

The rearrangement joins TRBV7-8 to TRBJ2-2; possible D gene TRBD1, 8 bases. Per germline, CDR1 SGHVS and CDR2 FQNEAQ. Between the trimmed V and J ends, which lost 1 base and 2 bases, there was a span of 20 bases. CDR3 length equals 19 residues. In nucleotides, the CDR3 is TGTGCCAGCAGCTTAGGGAGACCCACAGGGGGGGTCAACACCGGGGAGCTGTTTTTT. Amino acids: CASSLGRPTGGVNTGELFF.

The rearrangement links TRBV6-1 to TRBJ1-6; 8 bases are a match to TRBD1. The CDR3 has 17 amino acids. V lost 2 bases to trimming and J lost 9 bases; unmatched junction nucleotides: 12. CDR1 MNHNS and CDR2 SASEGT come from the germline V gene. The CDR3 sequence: CASSEFGQGENGSPLHF. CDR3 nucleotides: TGTGCCAGCAGTGAATTCGGACAGGGAGAGAATGGTTCACCCCTCCACTTT.

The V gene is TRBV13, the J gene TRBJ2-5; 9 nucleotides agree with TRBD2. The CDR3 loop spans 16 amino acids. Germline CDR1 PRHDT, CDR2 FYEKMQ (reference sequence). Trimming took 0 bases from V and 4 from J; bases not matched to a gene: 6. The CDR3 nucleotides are TGTGCCAGCAGCTTAGGCCTTAGCGGGGGTGGAGAGACCCAGTACTTC. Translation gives CASSLGLSGGGETQYF. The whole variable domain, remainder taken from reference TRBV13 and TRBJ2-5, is AAGVIQSPRHLIKEKRETATLKCYPIPRHDTVYWYQQGPGQDPQFLISFYEKMQSDKGSIPDRFSAQQFSDYHSELNMSSLELGDSALYFCASSLGLSGGGETQYFGPGTRLLVL.

The CDR3 region is CASSITGVSETQYF. Here the CDR3 DNA reads TGTGCCAGTAGTATTACAGGCGTGAGTGAGACCCAGTACTTC. J is TRBJ2-5 and V is TRBV19; maybe TRBD1 (5 bases). Per the germline V gene, CDR1 is LNHDA and CDR2 is SQIVND (reference sequence). V lost 3 bases, J lost 5 bases, and 13 bases lay in between. This CDR3 has 14 amino acids.

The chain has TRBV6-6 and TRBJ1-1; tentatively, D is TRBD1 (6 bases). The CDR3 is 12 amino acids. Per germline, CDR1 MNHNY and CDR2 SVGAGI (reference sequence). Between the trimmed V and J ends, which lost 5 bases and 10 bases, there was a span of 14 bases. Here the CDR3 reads CASSRTVPGAFF. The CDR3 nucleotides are TGTGCCAGCAGTAGGACAGTACCTGGAGCTTTCTTT.

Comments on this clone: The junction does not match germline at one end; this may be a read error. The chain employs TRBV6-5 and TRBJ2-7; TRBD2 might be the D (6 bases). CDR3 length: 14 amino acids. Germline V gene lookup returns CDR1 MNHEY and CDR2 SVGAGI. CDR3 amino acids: CASSYSTSSYEQYF. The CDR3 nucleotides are TGTGCCAGCAGCTACTCGACTAGCTCCTACGAGCAGTACTTC.

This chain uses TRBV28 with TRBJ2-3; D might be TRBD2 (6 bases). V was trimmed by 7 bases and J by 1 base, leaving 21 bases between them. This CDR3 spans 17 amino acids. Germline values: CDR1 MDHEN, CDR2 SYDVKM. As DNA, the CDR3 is TGTGCCAGCAAAGTTTTAGGACCCGGGAGCCGCACAGATACGCAGTATTTT. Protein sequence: CASKVLGPGSRTDTQYF.

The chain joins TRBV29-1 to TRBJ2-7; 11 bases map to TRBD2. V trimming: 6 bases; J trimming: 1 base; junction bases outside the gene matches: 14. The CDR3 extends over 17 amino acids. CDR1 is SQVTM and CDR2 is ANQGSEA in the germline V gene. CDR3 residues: CSVTSGGLSPPSYEQYF. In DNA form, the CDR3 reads TGCAGCGTCACTAGCGGGGGTCTTAGCCCCCCTTCCTACGAGCAGTACTTC.

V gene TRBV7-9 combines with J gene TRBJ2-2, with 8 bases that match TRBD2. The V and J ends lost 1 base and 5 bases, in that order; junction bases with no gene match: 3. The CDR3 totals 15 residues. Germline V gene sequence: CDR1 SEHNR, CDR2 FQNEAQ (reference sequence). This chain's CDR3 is CASSLVAGRTGELFF. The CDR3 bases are TGTGCCAGCAGCTTAGTAGCGGGGCGGACCGGGGAGCTGTTTTTT.

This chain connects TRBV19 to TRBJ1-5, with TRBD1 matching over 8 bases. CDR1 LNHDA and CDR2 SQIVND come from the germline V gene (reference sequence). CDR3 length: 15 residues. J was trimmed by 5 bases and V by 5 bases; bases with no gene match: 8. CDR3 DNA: TGTGCCAGTAGTCCTTCAGGGGGCAGCCATCAGCCCCAGCATTTT. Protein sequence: CASSPSGGSHQPQHF. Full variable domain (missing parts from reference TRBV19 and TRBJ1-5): DGGITQSPKYLFRKEGQNVTLSCEQNLNHDAMYWYRQDPGQGLRLIYYSQIVNDFQKGDIAEGYSVSREKKESFPLTVTSAQKNPTAFYLCASSPSGGSHQPQHFGDGTRLSIL.

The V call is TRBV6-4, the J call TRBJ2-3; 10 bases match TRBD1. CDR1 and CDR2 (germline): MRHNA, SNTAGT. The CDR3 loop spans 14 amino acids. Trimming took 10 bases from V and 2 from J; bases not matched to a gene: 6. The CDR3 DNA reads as TGTGCCACCTCCGGGACAGGGGACACAGATACGCAGTATTTT. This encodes CATSGTGDTDTQYF.

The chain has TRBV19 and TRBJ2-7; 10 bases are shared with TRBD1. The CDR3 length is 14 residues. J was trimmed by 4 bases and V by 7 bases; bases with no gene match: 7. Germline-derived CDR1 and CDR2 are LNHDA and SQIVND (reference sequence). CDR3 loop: CASTSGQGKYEQYF. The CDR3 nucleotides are TGTGCCAGTACCTCGGGACAGGGGAAGTACGAGCAGTACTTC.

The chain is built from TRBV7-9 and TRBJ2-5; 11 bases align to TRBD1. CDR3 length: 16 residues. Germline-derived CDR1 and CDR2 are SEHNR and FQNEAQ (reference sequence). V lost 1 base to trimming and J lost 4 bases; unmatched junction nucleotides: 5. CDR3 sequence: CASSLGDRGARETQYF. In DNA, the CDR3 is TGTGCCAGCAGCTTAGGGGACAGGGGGGCGAGAGAGACCCAGTACTTC.

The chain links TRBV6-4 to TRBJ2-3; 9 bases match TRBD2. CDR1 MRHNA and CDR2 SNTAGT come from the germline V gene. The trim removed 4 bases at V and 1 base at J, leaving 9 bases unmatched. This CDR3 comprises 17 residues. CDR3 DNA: TGTGCCAGCAGTGCGGGACCGGCGGGAGGGGGCACAGATACGCAGTATTTT. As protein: CASSAGPAGGGTDTQYF.

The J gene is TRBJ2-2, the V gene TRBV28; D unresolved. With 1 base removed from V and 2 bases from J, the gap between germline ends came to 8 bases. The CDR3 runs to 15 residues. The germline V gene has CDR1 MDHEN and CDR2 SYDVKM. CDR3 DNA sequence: TGTGCCAGCAGTTTATTTTCGGACAACACCGGGGAGCTGTTTTTT. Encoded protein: CASSLFSDNTGELFF. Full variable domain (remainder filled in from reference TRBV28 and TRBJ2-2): DVKVTQSSRYLVKRTGEKVFLECVQDMDHENMFWYRQDPGLGLRLIYFSYDVKMKEKGDIPEGYSVSREKKERFSLILESASTNQTSMYLCASSLFSDNTGELFFGEGSRLTVL.